This T cell receptor beta chain was captured in a study of cytotoxic CD8 clonotypes in ibrutinib-treated CLL. The study's findings and limits: Clonality was higher at ibrutinib response and returned toward baseline at progression.

Remarks on this clone: The antigen remains undetermined.

Germline V gives CDR1 MGHRA, CDR2 YSYEKL. CDR3 size: 15 residues. The V end lost 0 bases, the J end lost 1 base, and 9 bases lay between the germline ends. The planned depth of sequencing spanned 1 in 200,000 to 1 in 1 million T cells. Data came from immunoSEQ multiplex PCR; TCRdb stores just in-frame clones and leaves some out. The table lists roughly 130,000 clones, around three quarters of them singletons. The source is a human donor with chronic lymphocytic leukemia. V gene TRBV4-1 combines with J gene TRBJ1-1; D ambiguous. The material was PBMCs, obtained after 12 months of ibrutinib treatment. The CDR3 DNA is TGCGCCAGCAGCCAAGATGGCGGACGGAACACTGAAGCTTTCTTT. This gives the protein CASSQDGGRNTEAFF.